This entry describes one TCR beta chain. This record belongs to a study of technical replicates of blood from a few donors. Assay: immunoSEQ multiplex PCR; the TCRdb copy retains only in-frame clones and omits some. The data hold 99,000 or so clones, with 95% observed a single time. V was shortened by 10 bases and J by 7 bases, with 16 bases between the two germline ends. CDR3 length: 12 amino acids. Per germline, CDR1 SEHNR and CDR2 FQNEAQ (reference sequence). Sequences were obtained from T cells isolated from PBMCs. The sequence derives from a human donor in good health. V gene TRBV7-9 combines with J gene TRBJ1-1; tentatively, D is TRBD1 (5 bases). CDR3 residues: CAIKHQGGEAFF. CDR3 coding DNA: TGTGCCATCAAACATCAGGGCGGTGAAGCTTTCTTT.